This T cell receptor beta chain derives from a study of cytomegalovirus exposure and HLA in healthy donors. The PCR made use of 60 Vbeta and 13 Jbeta primers. Method: immunoSEQ multiplex PCR; TCRdb's copy keeps in-frame clones and lacks some. Recorded for this sample: tens of thousands of clones. Details on this clone: No antigen is known for it.

Study outcomes and limitations: Roughly uniform depth of sequencing across donors was assumed in presence/absence analyses. Certain sequence variants were highly shared and formed a cluster, and this cluster was likely a sequencing artifact. A few chains tied to CMV proved CMV antigen-specific in vitro. A missense variant in DCLRE1C was later tied to TCR beta V- and J-gene trimming.

Input material: PBMCs. This receptor was obtained from a woman between 25 and 40 years old in good health and CMV-seronegative.

The DNA for the CDR3 is TGTGCCAGCAGTGGGGAGACTAGTCCGGAGACCCAGTACTTC. It translates to CASSGETSPETQYF. The chain has TRBV6-1 and TRBJ2-5, with a possible D match to TRBD2 (6 bases). This CDR3 region has 14 residues. V was cut by 4 bases and J by 5 bases, with 14 bases left in between. In germline, CDR1 is MNHNS, CDR2 SASEGT.